This T cell receptor beta chain appears in the sequencing data of a study of blood T cell repertoires in COVID-19. Authors' data handling: Cell counts per sample came from amplifying reference gene primers. Sequencing used immunoSEQ multiplex PCR; TCRdb keeps in-frame clones, though not all of them. That table supplies the V and J calls and clone size; D and trimming were determined from the DNA. The data contain 150,000 to 200,000 clones, 70% to 80% of them singletons. Deletions cut 2 bases from V and 7 bases from J, with 10 bases between. The CDR3 loop spans 13 amino acids. CDR1 and CDR2 from the germline V gene are SGHTA and FQGNSA.

The TCR was taken from a middle-aged woman with COVID-19, enrolled during active disease. Sequencing used peripheral blood. The chain links TRBV7-2 to TRBJ2-3; D ambiguous. The CDR3 coding sequence is TGTGCCAGCAGCTTACATCAAGACAATACGCAGTATTTT. Amino acid sequence: CASSLHQDNTQYF.